Listed here are 21 T cell receptor beta chains from one sample, sequenced in a study of blood T cell repertoires in COVID-19. The table came from immunoSEQ multiplex PCR; TCRdb's copy has only in-frame clones and leaves some out. The sample gives about 130,000 clones, 80% to 90% of which show up once; over 2% is in the top ten. Sequenced: peripheral blood. The receptors come from a man between 45 and 60 years old with active COVID-19.

This chain joins TRBV7-9 and TRBJ2-7, with 8 positions matching TRBD1. Germline CDR1 reads SEHNR; CDR2 reads FQNEAQ (reference sequence). The length of the CDR3 is 13 residues. J gave up 6 bases and V 5 bases, and 6 bases lay outside the gene matches. CDR3 region: CASSRTGLVEQYF. CDR3 bases: TGTGCCAGCAGCCGGACAGGGTTAGTCGAGCAGTACTTC.

CDR3 sequence: CSVGGRDRVEAFF. CDR3 coding DNA: TGCAGCGTTGGCGGCCGGGACAGGGTTGAAGCTTTCTTT. The genes are TRBV29-1 and TRBJ1-1, with 9 bases aligning to TRBD1. This CDR3 is built from 13 residues. With 4 bases clipped from V and 7 bases from J, the junction kept 7 bases outside the gene matches. The germline gives CDR1 SQVTM, CDR2 ANQGSEA. The full variable domain, completed using reference TRBV29-1 and TRBJ1-1, is SAVISQKPSRDICQRGTSLTIQCQVDSQVTMMFWYRQQPGQSLTLIATANQGSEATYESGFVIDKFPISRPNLTFSTLTVSNMSPEDSSIYLCSVGGRDRVEAFFGQGTRLTVV.

The CDR3 spells CAGGYLGGKLFF. The CDR3 coding sequence is TGTGCCGGAGGGTATCTGGGGGGAAAACTGTTTTTT. The chain links TRBV30 to TRBJ1-4; D is possibly TRBD1 (5 bases). Trimming cost V 8 bases and J 10 bases, with 17 bases left between them. Per the germline V gene, CDR1 is GTSNPN and CDR2 is SVGIG (reference sequence). The CDR3 covers 12 residues.

The chain has TRBV4-1 and TRBJ2-1; TRBD1 aligns across 10 bases. The CDR3 contains 15 residues. Germline values: CDR1 MGHRA, CDR2 YSYEKL. J gave up 15 bases and V 0 bases, and 11 bases lay outside the gene matches. CDR3 nucleotide sequence: TGCGCCAGCAGCCAAGATGGCACCTCCCGGGACAGGGGGTTCTTC. The encoded protein is CASSQDGTSRDRGFF.

The chain couples TRBV23-1 to TRBJ2-7; 8 positions match TRBD1. TRBV23-1 is treated as an ORF (open reading frame) with a function not yet certain. V was pared by 3 bases and J by 6 bases, with 16 bases of the junction left unmatched. This CDR3 is built from 17 residues. CDR3 DNA sequence: TGCGCCAGCAGTCATAAGGGGTTGTTGAGGACAGGGTTCGAGCAGTACTTC. Its translation: CASSHKGLLRTGFEQYF.

DNA for the CDR3: TGCGCCAGCAGCCCTGGTGACAGGGATCTAGGTGGCTACACCTTC. Its protein is CASSPGDRDLGGYTF. V usage is TRBV5-1 and J usage is TRBJ1-2; 7 bases align to TRBD1. Trimming cost V 4 bases and J 7 bases; bases outside gene matches: 13. CDR1 SGHRS and CDR2 YFSETQ come from the germline V gene. The CDR3 loop spans 15 amino acids. The full variable domain, with the rest looked up from reference TRBV5-1 and TRBJ1-2, is KAGVTQTPRYLIKTRGQQVTLSCSPISGHRSVSWYQQTPGQGLQFLFEYFSETQRNKGNFPGRFSGRQFSNSRSEMNVSTLELGDSALYLCASSPGDRDLGGYTFGSGTRLTVV.

This clone came up a few times. The chain links TRBV4-3 to TRBJ1-4; a possible D gene is TRBD1 (5 bases). The CDR3 loop spans 17 amino acids. Germline V gene sequence: CDR1 LGHNA, CDR2 YSLEER. With 2 bases removed from V and 8 bases from J, the gap between germline ends came to 21 bases. CDR3 coding DNA: TGCGCCAGCAGCCAATCGAGCGCTACTGGGGCAGGGGAAAAACTGTTTTTT. Its protein product is CASSQSSATGAGEKLFF.

This sequence joins TRBV6-1 and TRBJ1-2; D gene uncertain. The CDR3 has 13 residues. From germline, CDR1 is MNHNS and CDR2 SASEGT. Trimming removed 3 bases from V and 3 bases from J, with 8 bases in between. CDR3 sequence (DNA): TGTGCCAGCAGTGACAGGCCCGACTATGGCTACACCTTC. Encoded protein: CASSDRPDYGYTF.

The chain joins TRBV5-4 to TRBJ2-6; 11 bases line up with TRBD1. The J segment lost 1 base and the V segment lost 4 bases, leaving 7 bases of the junction unmatched. Germline lookup yields CDR1 SGHNT and CDR2 YYREEE (reference sequence). The CDR3 consists of 18 residues. In nucleotides, the CDR3 is TGTGCCAGCAGCCGATCCGGACAGGGGGCGTCTGGGGCCAACGTCCTGACTTTC. As protein: CASSRSGQGASGANVLTF.

The gene calls are TRBV6-1 and TRBJ2-7, with 10 nucleotides matching TRBD2. The CDR3 contains 18 residues. Unmatched junction bases numbered 11, after V lost 3 bases and J lost 0 bases. The germline gives CDR1 MNHNS, CDR2 SASEGT. The CDR3 coding sequence is TGTGCCAGCAGTGAGAAGGCTAGCGGGGGACCGTCCTCCTACGAGCAGTACTTC. This translates into CASSEKASGGPSSYEQYF.

This clone was counted a single time. J is TRBJ2-2 and V is TRBV19; possibly TRBD2 for D (5 bases). The CDR3 length is 15 residues. V dropped 3 bases and J dropped 0 bases, with 8 bases sitting between them. In germline, CDR1 is LNHDA, CDR2 SQIVND (reference sequence). The CDR3 sequence is CASSIGISNTGELFF. In DNA form, the CDR3 reads TGTGCCAGTAGTATCGGGATATCGAACACCGGGGAGCTGTTTTTT. Supplemented by reference TRBV19 and TRBJ2-2, the full variable domain reads DGGITQSPKYLFRKEGQNVTLSCEQNLNHDAMYWYRQDPGQGLRLIYYSQIVNDFQKGDIAEGYSVSREKKESFPLTVTSAQKNPTAFYLCASSIGISNTGELFFGEGSRLTVL.

This chain connects TRBV7-2 to TRBJ2-5, with 9 bases lining up with TRBD1. This CDR3 spans 18 amino acids. The ends lost 4 bases at V and 3 bases at J; junction bases unmatched: 15. Germline-derived CDR1 and CDR2 are SGHTA and FQGNSA. The CDR3 protein is CASSSTGTGTTREETQYF. The CDR3 DNA is TGTGCCAGCAGCTCAACCGGGACAGGGACAACCAGGGAAGAGACCCAGTACTTC. The full variable domain, with the rest looked up from reference TRBV7-2 and TRBJ2-5, is GAGVSQSPSNKVTEKGKDVELRCDPISGHTALYWYRQSLGQGLEFLIYFQGNSAPDKSGLPSDRFSAERTGGSVSTLTIQRTQQEDSAVYLCASSSTGTGTTREETQYFGPGTRLLVL.

The CDR3 coding sequence is TGCGCCAGCAGCCCCGCAGGGGTCGTCAATGAGCAGTTCTTC. Residues: CASSPAGVVNEQFF. The chain carries TRBV5-1 and TRBJ2-1, with D perhaps TRBD1 (6 bases). CDR1 is SGHRS, CDR2 YFSETQ, per germline. CDR3 length equals 14 residues. The ends were cut back, 4 bases at V and 6 bases at J, with 14 bases in the middle.

This clone was observed a single time. The V and J genes are TRBV4-1 and TRBJ2-3; weak D call: TRBD2 (6 bases). Germline values: CDR1 MGHRA, CDR2 YSYEKL. The CDR3 sequence is 15 residues long. Trimming pared 1 base from V and 1 base from J, leaving 9 bases between. The CDR3 DNA sequence: TGCGCCAGCAGCCAAGTCTCGGGGGGCACAGATACGCAGTATTTT. It specifies CASSQVSGGTDTQYF.

The chain recombines TRBV23-1 with TRBJ1-2; D not certain. TRBV23-1 carries the ORF label, with uncertain function. The CDR3 is 11 residues long. Trimming shortened V by 9 bases and J by 0 bases, and 5 bases separated the two germline ends. The CDR3 loop reads CASAANYGYTF. The CDR3 nucleotides are TGCGCCAGTGCAGCTAACTATGGCTACACCTTC.

This sequence joins TRBV27 and TRBJ1-1; D might be TRBD1 (5 bases). Germline V CDR1 and CDR2: MNHEY, SMNVEV (reference sequence). With 5 bases removed from V and 1 base from J, the gap between germline ends came to 11 bases. CDR3 length equals 14 residues. CDR3 region: CASSLLTANTEAFF. The CDR3, as DNA: TGTGCCAGCAGTCTCCTGACAGCGAACACTGAAGCTTTCTTT.

The V call is TRBV7-9, the J call TRBJ1-6; D ambiguous. The V end was cut by 2 bases, the J end by 6 bases, with 5 bases between. The CDR3 sequence is 13 residues long. CDR1 is SEHNR, CDR2 FQNEAQ, per germline (reference sequence). CDR3 amino acids: CASSLFSNSPLHF. The CDR3 DNA reads TGTGCCAGCAGCTTATTCTCTAATTCACCCCTCCACTTT.

This sequence joins TRBV7-2 and TRBJ2-7, with a weak D call TRBD1 (6 bases). The CDR3 contains 13 residues. Germline CDR1 SGHTA, CDR2 FQGNSA. V lost 7 bases and J lost 3, with 13 bases in between. Here the CDR3 reads CASTFGQHYEQYF. The CDR3 nucleotides read TGTGCCAGCACCTTCGGACAGCACTACGAGCAGTACTTC.

The V and J genes are TRBV10-3 and TRBJ1-6, with 7 bases lining up with TRBD1. This CDR3 comprises 15 residues. The junction had 9 bases not matched to a gene; V was cut back by 6 bases and J by 7 bases. Per the germline V gene, CDR1 is ENHRY and CDR2 is SYGVKD. Here the CDR3 reads CAIRRQGVRNSPLHF. CDR3 bases: TGTGCCATCAGGCGCCAGGGGGTGAGGAATTCACCCCTCCACTTT.

The chain links TRBV6-2 or TRBV6-3 to TRBJ2-1; TRBD2 aligns across 7 bases. This CDR3 is 18 amino acids long. Germline CDR1 reads MNHEY; CDR2 reads SVGEGT. Trimming at V came to 4 bases and at J to 3 bases, leaving 15 bases not matched to a gene. CDR3 in DNA: TGTGCCAGCAGTTTTCGTGGATGGGGGGGGACCAACTACAATGAGCAGTTCTTC. It yields the protein CASSFRGWGGTNYNEQFF.

This chain uses TRBV11-3 with TRBJ2-1; D may be TRBD1 (5 bases). V gave up 5 bases and J gave up 1 base, with 12 bases separating them. The CDR3 spans 15 residues. Germline V CDR1 and CDR2: SGHNT, YENEEA. This CDR3 is CASSPRTPSYNEQFF. In nucleotides, the CDR3 is TGTGCCAGCAGCCCTCGGACACCTTCCTACAATGAGCAGTTCTTC.